This record concerns one T cell receptor beta chain sequence. The target antigen is unknown. This sample is drawn from a study of graft-versus-host responses after intestinal transplantation. Across the study: The whole recipient group had anti-thymocyte globulin induction followed by tacrolimus and steroids for around 3 years.

Study results and caveats: Subjects displaying graft-donor T cell macrochimerism possessed elevated graft-versus-host to host-versus-graft clonal ratios inside allografts. GvH clone levels peaked in circulation, and this peak was associated with early post-transplant HvG declines.

Grafts had their tissue processed, releasing intraepithelial and lamina propria lymphocytes. Profiling relied on immunoSEQ multiplex PCR, and the TCRdb table lists in-frame clones only, not all of them. Seen here are more than 12,000 clones, roughly two thirds observed once, and the top ten hold 9%. The V gene end was trimmed by 8 bases and the J gene end by 10 bases; junction bases not matched to a gene: 4. Germline V gene lookup returns CDR1 SGHRS and CDR2 YFSETQ. This CDR3 has 10 amino acids. The gene calls are TRBV5-1 and TRBJ1-1, with TRBD1 matching over 8 bases. Here the sequenced sample was ileum tissue, taken roughly 720 days after intestinal transplantation. The sequence was collected from a human patient who received an intestinal transplant, so some T cells may come from the graft donor. The CDR3 coding sequence is TGCGCCAGTACACAGGGGGGAGCTTTCTTT. Its protein is CASTQGGAFF.